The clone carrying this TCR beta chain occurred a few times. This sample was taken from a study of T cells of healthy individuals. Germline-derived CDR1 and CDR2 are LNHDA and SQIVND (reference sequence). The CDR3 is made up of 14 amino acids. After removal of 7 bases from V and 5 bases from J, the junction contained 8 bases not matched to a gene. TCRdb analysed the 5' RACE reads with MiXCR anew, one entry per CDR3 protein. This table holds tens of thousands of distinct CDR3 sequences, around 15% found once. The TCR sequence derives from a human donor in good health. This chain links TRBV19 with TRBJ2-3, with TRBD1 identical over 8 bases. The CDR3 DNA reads TGTGCCAGTATCCCAGGACAGGGAAGAGATACGCAGTATTTT. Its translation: CASIPGQGRDTQYF. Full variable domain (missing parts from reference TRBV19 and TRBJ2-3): DGGITQSPKYLFRKEGQNVTLSCEQNLNHDAMYWYRQDPGQGLRLIYYSQIVNDFQKGDIAEGYSVSREKKESFPLTVTSAQKNPTAFYLCASIPGQGRDTQYFGPGTRLTVL.